A selection of T cell receptor beta chains follows, all from one sample in a study of vaccination and CD4 T cells after COVID-19. Each CDR3 protein is one row after TCRdb ran MiXCR on the PCR reads. Of 12,000 to 15,000 distinct CDR3 sequences listed, around half are singletons. For these TCRs, the target antigens are not known. The sequences come from CD4+ T cells from blood, cultured in vitro, collected before SARS-CoV-2 vaccination. These receptors originate from a human donor who had recovered from COVID-19. Both conserved end residues are part of each CDR3. D genes are given only for firm matches. The listing skips clone size in some rows; elsewhere it reads once, few, many or a size class.

cdr3_aa	cdr3_nt	v_call	j_call	clone_size	d_call
CASNSAGGGQETQYF	TGTGCCAGCAACTCAGCGGGAGGGGGTCAAGAGACCCAGTACTTC	TRBV7-9	TRBJ2-5	once	TRBD2
CASRHPSGNVGKNIQYF	TGTGCCAGCAGACACCCTTCAGGGAATGTTGGCAAAAACATTCAGTACTTC	TRBV2	TRBJ2-4	-	-
CASSSRRPGLAGAYEQYF	TGTGCCAGCAGCTCGCGACGACCGGGACTAGCGGGAGCCTACGAGCAGTACTTC	TRBV7-9	TRBJ2-7	few	TRBD2
CASSDLGATYEQYF	TGTGCCAGCAGTGACCTGGGGGCAACCTACGAGCAGTACTTC	TRBV2	TRBJ2-7	-	-
CSARAPPRPGGPDTQYF	TGCAGTGCTAGAGCCCCACCCCGGCCAGGGGGCCCAGATACGCAGTATTTT	TRBV20-1	TRBJ2-3	-	TRBD1
CSARDPTSGRKNEQYF	TGCAGTGCTAGAGACCCAACTAGCGGGAGGAAGAACGAGCAGTACTTC	TRBV20-1	TRBJ2-7	-	TRBD2
CASSRQGLDAFF	TGTGCCAGCTCAAGACAGGGGCTTGATGCTTTCTTT	TRBV18	TRBJ1-1	-	TRBD1
CASFFGDPSSYEQYF	TGTGCCAGCTTTTTCGGTGATCCTTCCTCCTACGAGCAGTACTTC	TRBV6-1	TRBJ2-7	once	-
CASSYGHRVNTEAFF	TGTGCCAGCAGTTACGGGCACAGGGTGAACACTGAAGCTTTCTTT	TRBV6-5	TRBJ1-1	few	-
CATSRDTASRYEQYF	TGTGCCACCAGCAGAGACACAGCATCTCGGTACGAGCAGTACTTC	TRBV15	TRBJ2-7	-	-
CATSVPHGRNNEKLFF	TGTGCCACTTCAGTCCCACACGGTCGAAACAATGAAAAACTGTTTTTT	TRBV6-1	TRBJ1-4	few	-